A single sample is the source of the 19 T cell receptor beta chains below, sequenced in a study of cytomegalovirus exposure and HLA in healthy donors. The PCR contained 60 Vbeta and 13 Jbeta primers. The table came from immunoSEQ multiplex PCR; TCRdb's copy has only in-frame clones and leaves some out. The sample records about 160,000 clones, around 78% being singletons. Source material: PBMCs. The receptors here all came from a woman aged 40 to 55 in good health and CMV-seropositive.

The chain combines TRBV30 with TRBJ2-7; 8 nucleotides match TRBD1. CDR3 length: 13 residues. Germline V gene data show CDR1 as GTSNPN and CDR2 as SVGIG (reference sequence). V dropped 7 bases and J dropped 3; count of bases not matched to a gene: 8. The CDR3 loop reads CALDRDRIYEQYF. The CDR3 coding sequence is TGTGCCTTAGACCGGGACAGGATCTACGAGCAGTACTTC.

This sequence joins TRBV6-1 and TRBJ1-2; weak D call: TRBD1 (5 bases). CDR1 is MNHNS and CDR2 is SASEGT in the germline V gene. Trimming pared 7 bases from V and 4 bases from J, leaving 16 bases between. The CDR3 is 14 amino acids. The CDR3 here is CASTTTRGVYGYTF. For the CDR3, the DNA is TGTGCCAGCACGACTACTCGGGGGGTCTATGGCTACACCTTC.

The J gene is TRBJ1-1, the V gene TRBV18; D gene uncertain. The V gene lost 2 bases and the J gene lost 3 bases, with 13 bases spanning the gap. CDR3 length: 15 residues. In germline, CDR1 is KGHSH, CDR2 LQKENI. CDR3 in amino acids: CASSPMRIKDTEAFF. The CDR3 DNA follows: TGTGCCAGCTCACCAATGAGGATTAAGGACACTGAAGCTTTCTTT.

The V and J genes are TRBV30 and TRBJ2-1, with D perhaps matching TRBD2 (6 bases). With 1 base removed from V and 4 bases from J, the gap between germline ends came to 11 bases. The CDR3 has 14 amino acids. Germline lookup yields CDR1 GTSNPN and CDR2 SVGIG (reference sequence). CDR3 sequence (DNA): TGTGCCTGGAGTGCGAAGGACTATTACAATGAGCAGTTCTTC. Translating gives CAWSAKDYYNEQFF.

The chain couples TRBV15 to TRBJ2-5; 7 bases map to TRBD2. V lost 7 bases and J lost 4; bases outside the gene matches: 6. The CDR3 loop spans 13 amino acids. In germline, CDR1 is LNHNV, CDR2 YYDKDF (reference sequence). The CDR3 sequence is CATNQRGLETQYF. The CDR3 coding sequence is TGTGCCACCAACCAGCGGGGACTAGAGACCCAGTACTTC.

The rearrangement uses TRBV5-4 and TRBJ1-4; weak D call: TRBD1 (6 bases). The germline gives CDR1 SGHNT, CDR2 YYREEE (reference sequence). Trimming stripped 2 bases from V and 4 bases from J, with 12 bases between. The CDR3 is made up of 15 amino acids. The CDR3 region is CASSFTGSINEKLFF. The CDR3 nucleotides read TGTGCCAGCAGCTTCACAGGGTCCATTAATGAAAAACTGTTTTTT.

This chain links TRBV28 with TRBJ2-3, with 11 bases matching TRBD2. Germline V gene data show CDR1 as MDHEN and CDR2 as SYDVKM. After removal of 5 bases from V and 1 base from J, the junction contained 2 bases not matched to a gene. There are 15 residues in the CDR3. CDR3 amino acids: CASSRSGGGTDTQYF. As DNA, the CDR3 is TGTGCCAGCAGTCGTAGCGGGGGGGGCACAGATACGCAGTATTTT.

This clone was seen only a few times. The rearrangement joins TRBV11-3 to TRBJ1-5; perhaps TRBD1 as D (5 bases). CDR1 is SGHNT and CDR2 is YENEEA in the germline V gene. The V end lost 1 base, the J end lost 7 bases, and 11 bases lay between the germline ends. This CDR3 is built from 14 residues. CDR3 residues: CASSLVRHRQPQHF. CDR3 DNA sequence: TGTGCCAGCAGCTTAGTCAGGCACAGGCAGCCCCAGCATTTT.

The chain carries TRBV11-2 and TRBJ1-1; tentative D call: TRBD1 (6 bases). This CDR3 comprises 14 residues. The V gene's germline CDR1 is SGHAT and CDR2 FQNNGV. V lost 2 bases and J 8 bases, leaving 15 bases between the germline ends. The chain's CDR3 is CASSLPGGAREAFF. The CDR3 DNA is TGTGCCAGCAGCTTACCTGGGGGGGCCCGGGAAGCTTTCTTT.

V gene TRBV29-1 combines with J gene TRBJ1-1; D is ambiguous. With 5 bases removed from V and 8 bases from J, the gap between germline ends came to 12 bases. CDR1 and CDR2 (germline): SQVTM, ANQGSEA. The CDR3 covers 11 residues. CDR3 coding DNA: TGCAGCGTTCGGGAGGGATCCGAAGCTTTCTTT. Its translation is CSVREGSEAFF.

A single count supports this clone. The genes are TRBV6-1 and TRBJ1-1; D is undetermined. CDR1 and CDR2 (germline): MNHNS, SASEGT. This CDR3 has 13 amino acids. V lost 3 bases, J lost 4 bases, and 9 bases lay in between. Here the CDR3 DNA reads TGTGCCAGCAGTGAGGTCTGGGCCACTGAAGCTTTCTTT. Translating gives CASSEVWATEAFF.

The count of this clone is one. The chain employs TRBV29-1 and TRBJ1-2, with 12 bases fitting TRBD1. Germline V gene data show CDR1 as SQVTM and CDR2 as ANQGSEA. CDR3 size: 12 residues. Trimming removed 5 bases from V and 10 bases from J; junction bases left unmatched: 5. This CDR3 is CSVWGQGADYTF. The DNA of the CDR3 is TGCAGCGTTTGGGGACAGGGGGCCGACTACACCTTC.

V gene TRBV5-5 combines with J gene TRBJ1-3, with D unclear. CDR1 and CDR2 from the germline V gene are SGHKS and YYEKEE (reference sequence). The CDR3 has 14 amino acids. V gave up 4 bases and J gave up 3 bases, with 11 bases separating them. The CDR3, as DNA: TGTGCCAGCAGCCCGGGAGTAGTTGGAAACACCATATATTTT. Translation: CASSPGVVGNTIYF.

This clone was seen only a few times. J is TRBJ2-7 and V is TRBV7-9; D may be TRBD1 (6 bases). Germline V gene lookup returns CDR1 SEHNR and CDR2 FQNEAQ (reference sequence). V lost 3 bases to trimming and J lost 4 bases, with 19 bases between them. The CDR3 contains 16 residues. In DNA form, the CDR3 reads TGTGCCAGCAGCTTTTCAGACAGGCCCGAAGGTTACGAGCAGTACTTC. Amino acid sequence: CASSFSDRPEGYEQYF.

V usage is TRBV9 and J usage is TRBJ2-3, with D perhaps TRBD2 (5 bases). Deletions cut 1 base from V and 4 bases from J, with 10 bases between. CDR1 and CDR2 from the germline V gene are SGDLS and YYNGEE. This CDR3 has 14 amino acids. Here the CDR3 reads CASSVRVGADTQYF. In DNA form, the CDR3 reads TGTGCCAGCAGCGTAAGGGTCGGGGCAGATACGCAGTATTTT. Supplemented by reference TRBV9 and TRBJ2-3, the full variable domain reads DSGVTQTPKHLITATGQRVTLRCSPRSGDLSVYWYQQSLDQGLQFLIQYYNGEERAKGNILERFSAQQFPDLHSELNLSSLELGDSALYFCASSVRVGADTQYFGPGTRLTVL.

This chain connects TRBV6-5 to TRBJ1-2; a possible D gene is TRBD1 (5 bases). The germline V and J ends were trimmed by 7 bases and 7 bases, with 16 bases remaining between them. This CDR3 has 13 residues. Germline CDR1 reads MNHEY; CDR2 reads SVGAGI. The chain's CDR3 is CASIAREAGGYTF. CDR3 DNA: TGTGCCAGCATCGCCAGGGAGGCTGGTGGCTACACCTTC.

CDR3 coding DNA: TGTGCCAGCAGCCAGGACCCCCAGGGCTCCTACGAGCAGTACTTC. Translating gives CASSQDPQGSYEQYF. The chain is built from TRBV11-2 and TRBJ2-7; D may be TRBD1 (5 bases). V was clipped by 5 bases and J by 0 bases, with 14 bases between them. This CDR3 has 15 residues. Germline lookup yields CDR1 SGHAT and CDR2 FQNNGV.

The chain uses TRBV6-4 and TRBJ2-7; D perhaps matches TRBD2 (5 bases). CDR3 length equals 14 residues. CDR1 MRHNA and CDR2 SNTAGT come from the germline V gene. V gave up 5 bases and J gave up 0 bases, with 11 bases separating them. The CDR3 protein is CASSKPGFSYEQYF. CDR3 DNA sequence: TGTGCCAGCAGTAAACCGGGATTCTCCTACGAGCAGTACTTC.

This clone was observed a handful of times. The rearrangement links TRBV5-1 to TRBJ1-4, with TRBD1 matching 8 bases. There are 14 residues in the CDR3. Looked up from germline, CDR1 is SGHRS and CDR2 is YFSETQ. The J segment lost 8 bases and the V segment lost 2 bases, leaving 5 bases of the junction unmatched. The DNA for the CDR3 is TGCGCCAGCAGCTTCACAGGGGGTGGAGAAAAACTGTTTTTT. Protein: CASSFTGGGEKLFF.